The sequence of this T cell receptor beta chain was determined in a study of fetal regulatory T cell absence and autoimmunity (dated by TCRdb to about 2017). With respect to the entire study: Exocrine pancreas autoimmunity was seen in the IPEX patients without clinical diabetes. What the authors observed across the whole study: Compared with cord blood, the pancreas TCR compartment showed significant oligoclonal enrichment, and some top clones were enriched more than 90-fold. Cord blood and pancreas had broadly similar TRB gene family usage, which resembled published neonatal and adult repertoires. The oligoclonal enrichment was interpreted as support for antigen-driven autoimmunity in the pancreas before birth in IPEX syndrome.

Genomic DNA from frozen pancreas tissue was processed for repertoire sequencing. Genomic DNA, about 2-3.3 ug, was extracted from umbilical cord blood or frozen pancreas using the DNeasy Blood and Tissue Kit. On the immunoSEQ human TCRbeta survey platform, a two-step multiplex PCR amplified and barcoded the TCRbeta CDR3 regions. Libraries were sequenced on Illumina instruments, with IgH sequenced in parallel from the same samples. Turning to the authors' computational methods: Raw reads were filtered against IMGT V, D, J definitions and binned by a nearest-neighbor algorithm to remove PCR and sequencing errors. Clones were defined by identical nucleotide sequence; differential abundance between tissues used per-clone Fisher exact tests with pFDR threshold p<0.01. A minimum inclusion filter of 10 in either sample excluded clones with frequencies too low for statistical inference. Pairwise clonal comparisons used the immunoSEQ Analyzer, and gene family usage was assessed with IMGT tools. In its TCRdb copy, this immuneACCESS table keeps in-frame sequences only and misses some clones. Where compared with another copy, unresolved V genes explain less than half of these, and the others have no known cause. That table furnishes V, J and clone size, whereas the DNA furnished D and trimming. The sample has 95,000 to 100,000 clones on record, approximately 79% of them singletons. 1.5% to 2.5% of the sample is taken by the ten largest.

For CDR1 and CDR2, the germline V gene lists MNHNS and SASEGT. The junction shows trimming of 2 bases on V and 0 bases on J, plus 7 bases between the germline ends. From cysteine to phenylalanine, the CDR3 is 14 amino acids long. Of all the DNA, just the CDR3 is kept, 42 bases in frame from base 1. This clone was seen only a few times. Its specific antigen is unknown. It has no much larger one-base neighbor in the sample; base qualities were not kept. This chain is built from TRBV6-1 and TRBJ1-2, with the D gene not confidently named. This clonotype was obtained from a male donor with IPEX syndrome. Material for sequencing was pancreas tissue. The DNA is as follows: TGTGCCAGCAGTGAACGGGGAGCTAACTATGGCTACACCTTC. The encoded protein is CASSERGANYGYTF.